This T cell receptor (beta chain) comes out of a study of cytomegalovirus exposure and HLA in healthy donors. Whole-study results and caveats: In a later analysis, CMV-associated beta chains were mostly HLA-associated, it appeared.

Points on this clone: Antigen unknown.

The V gene's germline CDR1 is SGHAT and CDR2 FQNNGV. This CDR3 contains 12 residues. Trimming removed 2 bases from V and 8 bases from J, with 7 bases in between. With 60 Vbeta and 13 Jbeta primers, the PCR was carried out. The protocol was immunoSEQ multiplex PCR, while the TCRdb copy is restricted to in-frame clones and leaves out a portion. The sample carries some 200,000 clones, more than 75% recorded once. Sequencing used PBMCs. This clonotype originated in a woman in her forties in good health and CMV-seronegative. The rearrangement links TRBV11-2 to TRBJ2-1; D gene ambiguous. CDR3 nucleotide sequence: TGTGCCAGCAGCTTAAACTCGGATGAGCAGTTCTTC. Encoded protein: CASSLNSDEQFF.